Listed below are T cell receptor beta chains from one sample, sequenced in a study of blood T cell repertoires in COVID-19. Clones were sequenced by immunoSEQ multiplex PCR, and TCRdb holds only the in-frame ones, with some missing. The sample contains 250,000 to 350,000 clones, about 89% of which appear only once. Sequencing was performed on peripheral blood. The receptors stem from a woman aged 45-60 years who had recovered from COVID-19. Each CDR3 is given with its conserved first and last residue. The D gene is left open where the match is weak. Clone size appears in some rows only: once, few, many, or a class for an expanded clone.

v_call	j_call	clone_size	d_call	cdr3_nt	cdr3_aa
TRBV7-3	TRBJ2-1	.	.	TGTGCCAGCAGCGGCGGGGCGTTGGACTACACGACGGACCCCTACAATGAGCAGTTCTTC	CASSGGALDYTTDPYNEQFF
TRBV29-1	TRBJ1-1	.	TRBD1	TGCAGCGTTGTCCGGGACAGGGGCACTGAAGCTTTCTTT	CSVVRDRGTEAFF
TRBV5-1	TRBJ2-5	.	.	TGCGCCAGCAGCAAGGCCTTCTCGGGCCGGGGGTACCAAGAGACCCAGTACTTC	CASSKAFSGRGYQETQYF
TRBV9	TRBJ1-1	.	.	TGTGCCAGCAGCGCGGGGGGGTACAACAGTGAAGCTTTCTTT	CASSAGGYNSEAFF
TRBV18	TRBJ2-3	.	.	TGTGCCAGCTCAGATCCCCAGGGAACAGATACGCAGTATTTT	CASSDPQGTDTQYF
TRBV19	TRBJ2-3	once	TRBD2	TGTGCCAGTAGTCATCTCTATCCCGGGACTAGCGGGCTTAGCTATACGCAGTATTTT	CASSHLYPGTSGLSYTQYF
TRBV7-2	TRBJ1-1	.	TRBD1	TGTGCCAGCAGCCCACAGGGGATGAGGACTGAAGCTTTCTTT	CASSPQGMRTEAFF
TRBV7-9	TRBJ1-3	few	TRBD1	TGTGCCAGCAGCAAGGACAGGGGAGGAGGAAACACCATATATTTT	CASSKDRGGGNTIYF
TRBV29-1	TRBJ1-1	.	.	TGCAGCGTAACACAGGTAATGAACACTGAAGCTTTCTTT	CSVTQVMNTEAFF
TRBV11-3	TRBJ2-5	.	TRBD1	TGTGCCAGCAGCTCGCGATCAGGGGGCGATGAGACCCAGTACTTC	CASSSRSGGDETQYF
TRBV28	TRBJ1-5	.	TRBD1	TGTGCCAGCAGTACAGGGGGCGCGGGGTTCGGTCAGCCCCAGCATTTT	CASSTGGAGFGQPQHF
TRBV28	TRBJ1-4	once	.	TGTGCCAGCTTTGAAGGAGGGGCTAATGAAAAACTGTTTTTT	CASFEGGANEKLFF
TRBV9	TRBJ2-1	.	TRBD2	TGTGCCAGCAGCACCGCCGCCCGGACTAGCGGAGCTGAGCAGTTCTTC	CASSTAARTSGAEQFF